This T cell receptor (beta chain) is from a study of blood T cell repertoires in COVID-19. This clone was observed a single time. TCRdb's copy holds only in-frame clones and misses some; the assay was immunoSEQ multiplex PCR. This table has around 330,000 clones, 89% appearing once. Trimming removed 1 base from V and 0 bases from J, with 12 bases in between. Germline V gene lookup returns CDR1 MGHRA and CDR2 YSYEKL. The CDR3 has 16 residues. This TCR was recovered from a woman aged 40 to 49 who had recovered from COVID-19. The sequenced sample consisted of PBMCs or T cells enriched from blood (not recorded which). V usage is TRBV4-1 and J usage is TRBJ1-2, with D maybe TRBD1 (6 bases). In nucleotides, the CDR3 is TGCGCCAGCAGCCAAGGGACAGATTTAGCTAACTATGGCTACACCTTC. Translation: CASSQGTDLANYGYTF.